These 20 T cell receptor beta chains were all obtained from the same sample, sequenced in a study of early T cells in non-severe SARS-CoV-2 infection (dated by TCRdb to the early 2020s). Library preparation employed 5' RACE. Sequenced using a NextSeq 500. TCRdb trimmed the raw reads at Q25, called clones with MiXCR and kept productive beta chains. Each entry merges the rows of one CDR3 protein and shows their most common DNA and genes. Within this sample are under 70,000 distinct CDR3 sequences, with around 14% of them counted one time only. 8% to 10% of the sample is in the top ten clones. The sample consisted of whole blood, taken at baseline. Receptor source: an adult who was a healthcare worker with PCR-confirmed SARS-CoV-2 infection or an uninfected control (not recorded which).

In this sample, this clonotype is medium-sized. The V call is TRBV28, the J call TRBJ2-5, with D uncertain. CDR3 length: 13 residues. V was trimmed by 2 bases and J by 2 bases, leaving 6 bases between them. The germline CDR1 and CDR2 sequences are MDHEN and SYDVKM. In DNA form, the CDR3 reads TGTGCCAGCAGTTTAGGGCAGCAAGAGACCCAGTACTTC. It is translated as CASSLGQQETQYF. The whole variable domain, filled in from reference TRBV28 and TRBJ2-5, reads DVKVTQSSRYLVKRTGEKVFLECVQDMDHENMFWYRQDPGLGLRLIYFSYDVKMKEKGDIPEGYSVSREKKERFSLILESASTNQTSMYLCASSLGQQETQYFGPGTRLLVL.

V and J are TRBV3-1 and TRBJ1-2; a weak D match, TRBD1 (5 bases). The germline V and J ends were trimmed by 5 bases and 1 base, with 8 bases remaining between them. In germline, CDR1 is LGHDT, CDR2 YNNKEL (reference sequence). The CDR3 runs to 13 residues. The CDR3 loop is CASSGGSNYGYTF. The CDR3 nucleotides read TGTGCCAGCAGCGGGGGGAGTAACTATGGCTACACCTTC.

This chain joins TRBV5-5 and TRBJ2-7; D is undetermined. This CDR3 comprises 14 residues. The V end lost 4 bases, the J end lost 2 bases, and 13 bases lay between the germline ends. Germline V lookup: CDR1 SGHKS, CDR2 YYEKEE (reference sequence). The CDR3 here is CASSVVPDPYEQYF. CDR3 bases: TGTGCCAGCAGCGTAGTCCCGGACCCCTACGAGCAGTACTTC.

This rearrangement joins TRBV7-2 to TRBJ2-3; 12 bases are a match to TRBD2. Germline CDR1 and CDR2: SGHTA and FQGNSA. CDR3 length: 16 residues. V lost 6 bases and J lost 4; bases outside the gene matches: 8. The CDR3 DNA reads TGTGCCAGCAGTTCGGGACTAGCGGGCGGGGCAGATACGCAGTATTTT. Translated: CASSSGLAGGADTQYF.

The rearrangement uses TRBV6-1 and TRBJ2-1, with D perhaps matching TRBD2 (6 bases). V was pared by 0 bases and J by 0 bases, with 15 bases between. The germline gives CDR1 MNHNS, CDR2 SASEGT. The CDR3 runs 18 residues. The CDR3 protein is CASSEAPGRTSSYNEQFF. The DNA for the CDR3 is TGTGCCAGCAGTGAAGCGCCTGGGAGGACAAGCTCCTACAATGAGCAGTTCTTC.

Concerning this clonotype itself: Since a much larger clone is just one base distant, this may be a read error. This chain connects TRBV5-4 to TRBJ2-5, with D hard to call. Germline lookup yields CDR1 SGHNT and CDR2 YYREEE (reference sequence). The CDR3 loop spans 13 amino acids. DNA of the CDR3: TGTGCCAGCGGCTTGGTACCGTCGGAGACCCAGTACTTC. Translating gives CASGLVPSETQYF.

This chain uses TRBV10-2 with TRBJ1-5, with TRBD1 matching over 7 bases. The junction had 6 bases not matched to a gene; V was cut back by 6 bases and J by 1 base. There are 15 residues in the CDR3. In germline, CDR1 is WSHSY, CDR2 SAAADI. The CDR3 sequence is CASRHAQGSNQPQHF. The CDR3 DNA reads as TGCGCCAGCAGGCACGCACAGGGGAGCAATCAGCCCCAGCATTTT.

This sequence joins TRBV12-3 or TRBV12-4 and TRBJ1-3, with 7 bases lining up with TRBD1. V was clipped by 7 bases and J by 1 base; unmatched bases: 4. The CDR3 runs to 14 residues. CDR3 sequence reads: CASIGTASGNTIYF. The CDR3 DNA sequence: TGTGCCAGCATTGGGACAGCTTCTGGAAACACCATATATTTT.

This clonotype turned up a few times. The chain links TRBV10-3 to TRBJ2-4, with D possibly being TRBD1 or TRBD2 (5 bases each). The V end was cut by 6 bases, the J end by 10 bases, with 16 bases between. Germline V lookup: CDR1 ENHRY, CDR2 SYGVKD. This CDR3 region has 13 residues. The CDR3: CAISDGTSWIQYF. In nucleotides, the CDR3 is TGTGCCATCAGCGACGGGACGTCTTGGATTCAGTACTTC.

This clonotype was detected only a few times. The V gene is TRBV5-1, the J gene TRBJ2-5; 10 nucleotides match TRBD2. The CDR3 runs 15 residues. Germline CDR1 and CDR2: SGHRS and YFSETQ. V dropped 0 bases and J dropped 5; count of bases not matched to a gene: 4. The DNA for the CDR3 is TGCGCCAGCAGCTTGGCCGGGACTAGCGAGGAGACCCAGTACTTC. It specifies CASSLAGTSEETQYF.

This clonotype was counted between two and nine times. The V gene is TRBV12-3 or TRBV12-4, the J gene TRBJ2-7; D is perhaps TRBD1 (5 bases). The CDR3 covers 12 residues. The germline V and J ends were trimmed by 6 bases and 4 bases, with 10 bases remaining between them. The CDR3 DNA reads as TGTGCCAGCAGCCGCAGGGTGTACGAGCAGTACTTC. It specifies CASSRRVYEQYF.

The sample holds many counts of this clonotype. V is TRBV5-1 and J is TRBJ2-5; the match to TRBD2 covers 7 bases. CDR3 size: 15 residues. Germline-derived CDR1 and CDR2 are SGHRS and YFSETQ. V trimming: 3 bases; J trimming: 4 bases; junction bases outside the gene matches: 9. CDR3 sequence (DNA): TGCGCCAGCAGCTCCGCCGGACTAGTCACAGAGACCCAGTACTTC. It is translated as CASSSAGLVTETQYF.

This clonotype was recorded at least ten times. CDR3 coding DNA: TGTGCCATCAGTGAGGCGCCGGACAGGGTAGGTGAGCAGTTCTTC. Translated: CAISEAPDRVGEQFF. The chain carries TRBV10-3 and TRBJ2-1; 8 bases align to TRBD1. The CDR3 is 15 residues long. CDR1 is ENHRY and CDR2 is SYGVKD in the germline V gene. V was pared by 2 bases and J by 9 bases, with 9 bases of the junction left unmatched.

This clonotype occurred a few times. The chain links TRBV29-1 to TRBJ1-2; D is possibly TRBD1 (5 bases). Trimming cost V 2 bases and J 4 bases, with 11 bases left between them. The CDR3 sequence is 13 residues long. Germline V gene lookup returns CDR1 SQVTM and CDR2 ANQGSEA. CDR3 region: CSVEMGRIYGYTF. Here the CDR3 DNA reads TGCAGCGTTGAAATGGGGCGGATCTATGGCTACACCTTC. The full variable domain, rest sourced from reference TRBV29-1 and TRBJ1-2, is SAVISQKPSRDICQRGTSLTIQCQVDSQVTMMFWYRQQPGQSLTLIATANQGSEATYESGFVIDKFPISRPNLTFSTLTVSNMSPEDSSIYLCSVEMGRIYGYTFGSGTRLTVV.

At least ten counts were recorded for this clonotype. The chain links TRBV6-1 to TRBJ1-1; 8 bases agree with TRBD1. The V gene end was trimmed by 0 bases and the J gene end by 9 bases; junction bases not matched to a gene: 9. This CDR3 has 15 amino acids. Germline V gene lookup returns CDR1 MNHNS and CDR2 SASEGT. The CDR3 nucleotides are TGTGCCAGCAGTGAAGCGCAGGGGGCAGGGTTCAAAGCTTTCTTT. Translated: CASSEAQGAGFKAFF.

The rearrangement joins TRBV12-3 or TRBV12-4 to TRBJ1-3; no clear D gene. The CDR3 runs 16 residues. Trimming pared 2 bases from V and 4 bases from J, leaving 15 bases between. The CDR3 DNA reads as TGTGCCAGCAGTTTAAGGACGCCATCTGACGGAAACACCATATATTTT. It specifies CASSLRTPSDGNTIYF.

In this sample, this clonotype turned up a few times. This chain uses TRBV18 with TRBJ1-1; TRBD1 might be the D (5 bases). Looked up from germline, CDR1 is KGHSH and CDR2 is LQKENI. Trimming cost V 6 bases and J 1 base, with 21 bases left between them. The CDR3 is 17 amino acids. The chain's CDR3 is CASSRTAGQGGNTEAFF. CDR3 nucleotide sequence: TGTGCCAGCTCGCGAACCGCAGGGCAGGGAGGGAACACTGAAGCTTTCTTT.

CDR3 coding DNA: TGTGCCATCAGGAGCACAGGGTCCGAGCAGTACTTC. Protein product: CAIRSTGSEQYF. This chain uses TRBV10-3 with TRBJ2-7; TRBD1 is a possible D gene (6 bases). Trimming shortened V by 6 bases and J by 6 bases, and 12 bases separated the two germline ends. The CDR3 is 12 amino acids. CDR1 is ENHRY, CDR2 SYGVKD, per germline.

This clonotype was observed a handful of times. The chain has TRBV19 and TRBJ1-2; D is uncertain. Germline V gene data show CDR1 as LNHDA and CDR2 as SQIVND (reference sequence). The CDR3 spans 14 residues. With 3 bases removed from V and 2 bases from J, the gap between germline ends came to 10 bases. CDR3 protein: CASSMLGRNYGYTF. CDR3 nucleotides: TGTGCCAGTAGTATGCTTGGCAGAAACTATGGCTACACCTTC.

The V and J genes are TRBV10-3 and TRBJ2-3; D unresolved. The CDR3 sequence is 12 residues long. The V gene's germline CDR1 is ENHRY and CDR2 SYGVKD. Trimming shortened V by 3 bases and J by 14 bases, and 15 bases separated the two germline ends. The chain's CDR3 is CAISDNSQPPYF. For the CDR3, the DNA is TGTGCCATCAGTGATAACTCACAACCCCCGTATTTT.